These T cell receptor beta chains were read from a single sample in a study of identical twins. One entry per CDR3 protein results from TCRdb running MiXCR on the 5' RACE reads. Altogether nearly 900,000 distinct CDR3 sequences are present, about 12% being singletons, with the ten largest covering 1.5% to 2%. These sequences were also reported in another study, on yellow fever vaccine responses in identical twins.

The source material was PBMCs. Receptors were obtained from a woman younger than 35 in good health. CDR3s include the opening cysteine and the closing phenylalanine or tryptophan. A D gene is named only where the DNA matches it firmly. Clone size appears in some rows only: once, few, many, or a class for an expanded clone.

size	V	J	D	DNA	CDR3
NA	TRBV20-1	TRBJ2-3	NA	TGCAGTGGTGTGGGGCTACTGGGCGCAGATACGCAGTATTTT	CSGVGLLGADTQYF
few	TRBV4-1	TRBJ2-1	NA	TGCGCCAGCAGCCAGCTACAGGGACATGAGCAGTTCTTC	CASSQLQGHEQFF
NA	TRBV20-1	TRBJ2-1	TRBD2	TGCAGTGCTAGAGATCGGGGGGTTGAGCAGTTCTTC	CSARDRGVEQFF
few	TRBV12-3/TRBV12-4	TRBJ1-2	NA	TGTGCCAGCAGTTTAGACATGGCTGGCTACACCTTC	CASSLDMAGYTF
few	TRBV20-1	TRBJ2-2	NA	TGCAGTGCTAGAGTTGGAGGGAGGAACACCGGGGAGCTGTTTTTT	CSARVGGRNTGELFF
NA	TRBV20-1	TRBJ1-4	NA	TGCAGTGCTAGATCCTTAAGGGAGGAAAAACTGTTTTTT	CSARSLREEKLFF
few	TRBV5-1	TRBJ1-1	NA	TGCGCCAGCAGCACGGGCATCCGGGGCGCGATGGGCACTGAAGCTTTCTTT	CASSTGIRGAMGTEAFF
few	TRBV28	TRBJ2-7	NA	TGTGCCAGCAGTTTAACCGGGACTGCCTCCTACGAGCAGTACTTC	CASSLTGTASYEQYF
many	TRBV15	TRBJ1-1	NA	TGTGCCACCAGCAGAGCCAACAGGGTAGGGGCTTTCTTT	CATSRANRVGAFF
few	TRBV15	TRBJ2-6	NA	TGTGCCACCAGCATCCACTCTGGGGCCAACGTCCTGACTTTC	CATSIHSGANVLTF
NA	TRBV7-8	TRBJ2-1	NA	TGTGCCCCCCGTCCCCATTTCTTCAGGGCCTACAATGAGCAGTTCTTC	CAPRPHFFRAYNEQFF
few	TRBV15	TRBJ1-1	NA	TGTGCCACCAGCAGAGATCGTATGAACACTGAAGCTTTCTTT	CATSRDRMNTEAFF
few	TRBV3-1	TRBJ2-2	NA	TGTGCCAGCAGCCAAGCACTGACTCCCGGGGAGCTGTTTTTT	CASSQALTPGELFF
NA	TRBV20-1	TRBJ2-7	TRBD2	TGCAGTGCTACCAGCGGGAGGACTCACTACGAGCAGTACTTC	CSATSGRTHYEQYF
many	TRBV7-6	TRBJ1-1	NA	TGTGCCAGCAGCTCGGGACCGAACACTGAAGCTTTCTTT	CASSSGPNTEAFF
few	TRBV5-1	TRBJ2-2	TRBD2	TGCGCCAGCAGCTTGGGACTAGCGGGCCAAAGAGGTACCGGGGAGCTGTTTTTT	CASSLGLAGQRGTGELFF
few	TRBV6-2/TRBV6-3	TRBJ1-2	NA	TGTGCCAGCAGTTACAGTAGCTATGGCTACACCTTC	CASSYSSYGYTF
NA	TRBV5-1	TRBJ2-7	TRBD1	TGCGCCAGCAGCCCACCACAGGGGGCTCCCTACGAGCAGTACTTC	CASSPPQGAPYEQYF
NA	TRBV12-3/TRBV12-4	TRBJ2-3	NA	TGTGCCAGCAGTGCCTTCGTATGGGAGCGGACGGGCCTAAATACGCAGTATTTT	CASSAFVWERTGLNTQYF
NA	TRBV6-1	TRBJ2-2	NA	TGTGCCACCACCGATCTAGCGCGCCTCACCGGGGAGCTGTTTTTT	CATTDLARLTGELFF
NA	TRBV14	TRBJ1-1	NA	TGTGCCAGCAGCCACCCATCTGCGTCAGCGAACACTGAAGCTTTCTTT	CASSHPSASANTEAFF
few	TRBV5-1	TRBJ2-1	NA	TGCGCCAGCCGTGAGGGGGGGGCGGTCAATGAGCAGTTCTTC	CASREGGAVNEQFF
NA	TRBV5-1	TRBJ2-7	NA	TGCGCCAGCAGCCTCCCCCGGACGCAGTTTTTGGACTACGAGCAGTACTTC	CASSLPRTQFLDYEQYF
few	TRBV28	TRBJ1-5	NA	TGTGCCAGCAGTCCCGCCGAGGGGTATCAGCCCCAGCATTTT	CASSPAEGYQPQHF
NA	TRBV12-3/TRBV12-4	TRBJ2-7	TRBD1	TGTGCCAGCAGAGAACAGGGGTGGGACGAGCAGTACTTC	CASREQGWDEQYF
NA	TRBV20-1	TRBJ2-1	NA	TGCAGTGGCCGGGACACCTCCTACAATGAGCAGTTCTTC	CSGRDTSYNEQFF
many	TRBV5-1	TRBJ1-5	NA	TGCGCCAGCAGCTTGGAGGGGCAGAGCAATCAGCCCCAGCATTTT	CASSLEGQSNQPQHF
many	TRBV5-6	TRBJ1-5	TRBD1	TGTGCCAGCAGCCGCCTTGGTGTATACACCGACAGGGGGGGCAATCAGCCCCAGCATTTT	CASSRLGVYTDRGGNQPQHF
many	TRBV3-1	TRBJ1-4	NA	TGTGCCAGCAGCCAAGTGGGCCGGGGGCTTAATGAAAAACTGTTTTTT	CASSQVGRGLNEKLFF
many	TRBV25-1	TRBJ1-5	NA	TGTGCCAGCAGAGGAAATAGCAATCAGCCCCAGCATTTT	CASRGNSNQPQHF
few	TRBV2	TRBJ2-3	NA	TGTGCCAGCAACGTTGCAGCAGATACGCAGTATTTT	CASNVAADTQYF
NA	TRBV6-2/TRBV6-3	TRBJ1-1	TRBD1	TGTGCCAGCAGTTACCTGACAGGGGGCGCTTGGAGCACTGAAGCTTTCTTT	CASSYLTGGAWSTEAFF
few	TRBV15	TRBJ1-2	NA	TGTGCCACCAGCAGAACAGAACCTGTGCCCTATGGCTACACCTTC	CATSRTEPVPYGYTF
NA	TRBV4-1	TRBJ2-5	NA	TGCGCCAGCAGCCAAGATCAGGGAGAGACCCAGTACTTC	CASSQDQGETQYF
NA	TRBV12-3/TRBV12-4	TRBJ1-1	NA	TGTGCCAGCAGTTTATATCAAGACACTGAAGCTTTCTTT	CASSLYQDTEAFF
many	TRBV4-1	TRBJ2-1	TRBD2	TGCGCCAGCAGCCAAGATGGTTTGCGACTAGCGGGAGTGGGTGGTACTTACAATGAGCAGTTCTTC	CASSQDGLRLAGVGGTYNEQFF
few	TRBV7-9	TRBJ2-5	NA	TGTGCCAGCAGCTTCGGAGGGCACGAGACCCAGTACTTC	CASSFGGHETQYF
few	TRBV9	TRBJ2-1	NA	TGTGCCAGCAGCGTATATCAAGGGGTCCAGTTCTTC	CASSVYQGVQFF
few	TRBV20-1	TRBJ2-2	TRBD2	TGCAGTGCTAACGACGGGACTACCACCACCGGGGAGCTGTTTTTT	CSANDGTTTTGELFF
many	TRBV20-1	TRBJ2-2	NA	TGCAGTGCTAGGTGGCTTTCGGGCACCGGGGAGCTGTTTTTT	CSARWLSGTGELFF
few	TRBV5-1	TRBJ2-1	TRBD1	TGCGCCAGCAGCCCCTACAGGGGCGCAATGGCTTCCGCGCCCTACAATGAGCAGTTCTTC	CASSPYRGAMASAPYNEQFF
NA	TRBV4-1	TRBJ1-5	NA	TGCGCCAGCAGCGCAATACTCAATCAGCCCCAGCATTTT	CASSAILNQPQHF
NA	TRBV3-1	TRBJ2-2	TRBD2	TGTGCCAGCAGCCAAGATATCGGCTTAGCGGGGGCGAACGGGGAGCTGTTTTTT	CASSQDIGLAGANGELFF
NA	TRBV5-1	TRBJ2-7	TRBD2	TGCGCCAGCAGCTTGGGCTATAGCGGGAGCGGTGAGCAGTACTTC	CASSLGYSGSGEQYF
few	TRBV27	TRBJ2-1	TRBD2	TGTGCCAGCAGTTCCCCGGGACTAGCCGGTGAGCAGTTCTTC	CASSSPGLAGEQFF
few	TRBV7-3	TRBJ1-6	NA	TGTGCCAGCAGCTCCTCATCGGGGGCCGCGACACCCCTCCACTTT	CASSSSSGAATPLHF
NA	TRBV18	TRBJ2-5	NA	TGTGCCAGCTCACCAGTAATCGGAGAAAAACAGGGTGGAATGAGAGAGACCCAGTACTTC	CASSPVIGEKQGGMRETQYF